This TCR beta chain was observed in a study of T cell clones after liver transplantation. Whole-study context: Patients counted as tolerant after at least one year off all immunosuppression, enzymes not exceeding twice normal. General study points: Low donor cell numbers restricted donor-reactive repertoire measurement in a couple of subjects.

Concerning this clone: Its antigen is currently unknown.

The protocol was immunoSEQ multiplex PCR, while the TCRdb copy is restricted to in-frame clones and leaves out a portion. This table has 70,000 to 80,000 clones, roughly 90% appearing once. The CDR3 totals 15 residues. Trimming pared 3 bases from V and 0 bases from J, leaving 11 bases between. Germline CDR1 and CDR2: SGHVS and FQNEAQ. This chain uses TRBV7-8 with TRBJ1-1, with no clear D. Sequenced material: CD4+ T cells from blood, taken before liver transplant. The clonotype comes from a human donor who received a liver transplant. The CDR3 DNA reads as TGTGCCAGCAGCTTGTCGGGTCTTCTGAACACTGAAGCTTTCTTT. Translating it yields CASSLSGLLNTEAFF.